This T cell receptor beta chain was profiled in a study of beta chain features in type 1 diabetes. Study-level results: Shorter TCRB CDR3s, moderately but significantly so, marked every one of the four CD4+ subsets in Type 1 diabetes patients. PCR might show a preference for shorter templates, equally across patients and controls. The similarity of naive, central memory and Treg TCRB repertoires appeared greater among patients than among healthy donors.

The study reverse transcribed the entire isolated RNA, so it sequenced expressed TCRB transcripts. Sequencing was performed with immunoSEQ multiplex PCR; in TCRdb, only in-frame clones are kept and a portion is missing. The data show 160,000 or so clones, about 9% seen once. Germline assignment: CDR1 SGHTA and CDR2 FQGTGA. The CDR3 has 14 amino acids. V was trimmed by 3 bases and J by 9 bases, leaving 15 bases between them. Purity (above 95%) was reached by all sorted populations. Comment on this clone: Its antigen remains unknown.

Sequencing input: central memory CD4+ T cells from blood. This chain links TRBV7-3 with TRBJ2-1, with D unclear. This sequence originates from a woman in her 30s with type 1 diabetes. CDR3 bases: TGTGCCAGCAGCTTTGCGCAGGCCTTGGGTGAGCAGTTCTTC. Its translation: CASSFAQALGEQFF.